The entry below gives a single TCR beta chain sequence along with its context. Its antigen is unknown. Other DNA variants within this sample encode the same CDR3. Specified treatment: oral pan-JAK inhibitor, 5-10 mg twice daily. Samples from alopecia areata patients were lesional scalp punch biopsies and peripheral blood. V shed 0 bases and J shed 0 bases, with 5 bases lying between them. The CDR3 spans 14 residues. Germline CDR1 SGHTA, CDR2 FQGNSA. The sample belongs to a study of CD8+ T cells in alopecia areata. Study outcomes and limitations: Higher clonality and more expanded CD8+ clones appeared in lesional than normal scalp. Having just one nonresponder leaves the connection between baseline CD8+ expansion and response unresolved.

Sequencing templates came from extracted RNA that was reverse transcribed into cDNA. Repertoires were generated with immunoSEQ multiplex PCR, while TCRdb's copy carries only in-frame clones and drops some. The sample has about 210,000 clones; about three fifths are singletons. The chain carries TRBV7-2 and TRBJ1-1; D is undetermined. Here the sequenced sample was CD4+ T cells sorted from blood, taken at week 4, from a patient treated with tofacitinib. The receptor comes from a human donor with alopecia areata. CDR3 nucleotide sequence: TGTGCCAGCAGCTTAGCCCAGATGAACACTGAAGCTTTCTTT. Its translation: CASSLAQMNTEAFF.